These 21 T cell receptor beta chains came from one sample sequenced in a study of technical replicates of blood from a handful of donors. This table comes from immunoSEQ multiplex PCR, and its TCRdb copy is limited to in-frame clones, with some not included. The repertoire holds approximately 50,000 clones, with roughly 95% as singletons. The sequencing input was T cells isolated from PBMCs. These receptor sequences come from a human donor in good health.

V gene TRBV5-6 combines with J gene TRBJ2-7, with 7 nucleotides matching TRBD1. The V and J ends lost 4 bases and 2 bases, in that order; junction bases with no gene match: 6. CDR1 is SGHDT and CDR2 is YYEEEE in the germline V gene. The CDR3 covers 14 residues. The DNA for the CDR3 is TGTGCCAGCAGCGTTGACAGGGTAACCTACGAGCAGTACTTC. Its translation: CASSVDRVTYEQYF.

The chain is built from TRBV27 and TRBJ2-5, with 7 bases lining up with TRBD2. The CDR3 consists of 16 residues. Trimming at V came to 3 bases and at J to 5 bases, leaving 12 bases not matched to a gene. Germline V gene sequence: CDR1 MNHEY, CDR2 SMNVEV (reference sequence). The CDR3 nucleotides are TGTGCCAGCAGTTTCGGGCCGCGGGAGATTTGGGAGACCCAGTACTTC. Protein product: CASSFGPREIWETQYF.

The gene calls are TRBV29-1 and TRBJ2-3, with TRBD1 identical over 7 bases. The CDR3 is made up of 14 amino acids. Per germline, CDR1 SQVTM and CDR2 ANQGSEA. V dropped 6 bases and J dropped 0; count of bases not matched to a gene: 6. The CDR3 bases are TGCAGCGTGGGGACAGCCACTAGCACAGATACGCAGTATTTT. It encodes CSVGTATSTDTQYF.

V and J are TRBV27 and TRBJ1-1; 7 nucleotides agree with TRBD1. The germline V gene encodes CDR1 MNHEY and CDR2 SMNVEV (reference sequence). With V trimmed by 5 bases and J by 5 bases, 2 bases remained unmatched. The CDR3 sequence is 12 residues long. The CDR3 reads CASSLRGTEAFF. The CDR3 DNA reads TGTGCCAGCAGTCTCAGGGGGACTGAAGCTTTCTTT.

V and J are TRBV7-7 and TRBJ2-2; 9 bases are shared with TRBD1. The CDR3 spans 15 residues. Germline V gene lookup returns CDR1 SSHAT and CDR2 FNYEAQ (reference sequence). Trimming took 3 bases from V and 4 from J; bases not matched to a gene: 3. The CDR3 nucleotides read TGTGCCAGCAGCTTTGGGACAGGGAGCACCGGGGAGCTGTTTTTT. Translation: CASSFGTGSTGELFF.

The table lists this clone with a count of one. The V gene is TRBV2, the J gene TRBJ2-7, with 7 bases aligning to TRBD2. The CDR3 has 11 amino acids. V lost 8 bases, J lost 4 bases, and 2 bases stayed unmatched. CDR1 and CDR2 from the germline V gene are SNHLY and FYNNEI. CDR3 DNA: TGTGCCAGCTCCGGGGGGTACGAGCAGTACTTC. Residues: CASSGGYEQYF.

This chain uses TRBV5-3 with TRBJ1-1; weak D call: TRBD1 (6 bases). TRBV5-3 is an open reading frame whose function is uncertain. The CDR3 consists of 17 residues. Trimming stripped 5 bases from V and 0 bases from J, with 20 bases between. CDR3 protein: CARSLHWTVNMNTEAFF. The CDR3 nucleotides are TGTGCCAGAAGTTTGCATTGGACAGTAAACATGAACACTGAAGCTTTCTTT.

V gene TRBV28 combines with J gene TRBJ2-7, with 9 positions matching TRBD1. Germline lookup yields CDR1 MDHEN and CDR2 SYDVKM. V shed 3 bases, J shed 5 bases, and the junction held 14 bases outside the gene matches. The CDR3 extends over 17 amino acids. CDR3 nucleotides: TGTGCCAGCAGTTTGGGGGTTACGGGACAGGGCACCCACGAGCAGTACTTC. As protein: CASSLGVTGQGTHEQYF.

This chain links TRBV9 with TRBJ2-7, with 7 bases aligning to TRBD1. There are 15 residues in the CDR3. The junction had 7 bases not matched to a gene; V was cut back by 1 base and J by 3 bases. The germline gives CDR1 SGDLS, CDR2 YYNGEE. The CDR3 loop is CASSVTGEPVYEQYF. CDR3 nucleotide sequence: TGTGCCAGCAGCGTAACAGGGGAGCCGGTCTACGAGCAGTACTTC.

V and J are TRBV10-3 and TRBJ2-7; tentative D call: TRBD2 (6 bases). Trimming took off 8 bases at V and 3 bases at J, with 11 bases between the two ends. CDR3 size: 12 residues. Per the germline V gene, CDR1 is ENHRY and CDR2 is SYGVKD. The chain's CDR3 is CAIGGTVYEQYF. In nucleotides, the CDR3 is TGTGCCATCGGGGGGACGGTCTACGAGCAGTACTTC.

This clone was found once. The chain has TRBV4-2 and TRBJ1-5; D is ambiguous. Trimming cost V 3 bases and J 2 bases, with 11 bases left between them. This CDR3 is built from 15 residues. Germline V lookup: CDR1 LGHNA, CDR2 YNFKEQ. The CDR3 coding sequence is TGTGCCAGCAGCCATTCCGTCGAGGGCAATCAGCCCCAGCATTTT. It specifies CASSHSVEGNQPQHF.

V is TRBV9 and J is TRBJ2-1, with 9 positions matching TRBD2. The length of the CDR3 is 17 residues. Germline CDR1 reads SGDLS; CDR2 reads YYNGEE. V shed 0 bases and J 6 bases; nucleotides not matched to a gene: 10. The CDR3 nucleotides are TGTGCCAGCAGCGTAGGGGGGCGGGAGGGTATTACCAATGAGCAGTTCTTC. Encoded protein: CASSVGGREGITNEQFF.

J is TRBJ2-7 and V is TRBV18; unclear D gene. CDR3 length: 13 amino acids. Looked up from germline, CDR1 is KGHSH and CDR2 is LQKENI. Trimming pared 0 bases from V and 7 bases from J, leaving 10 bases between. Here the CDR3 DNA reads TGTGCCAGCTCACCACCAGTTTTAGAAGAGCAGTACTTC. Its translation is CASSPPVLEEQYF.

This rearrangement joins TRBV30 to TRBJ2-3, with 14 positions matching TRBD2. Germline CDR1 reads GTSNPN; CDR2 reads SVGIG (reference sequence). V lost 5 bases and J lost 5; bases outside the gene matches: 12. The CDR3 sequence is 17 residues long. In DNA form, the CDR3 reads TGTGCCTGGGCCAAAAATTCCGGGACTAGCGGGGGAGATACGCAGTATTTT. Translating gives CAWAKNSGTSGGDTQYF.

The chain carries TRBV19 and TRBJ2-7; possibly TRBD1 for D (5 bases). Germline CDR1 reads LNHDA; CDR2 reads SQIVND (reference sequence). V lost 1 base to trimming and J lost 7 bases, with 17 bases between them. This CDR3 has 15 residues. CDR3: CASSIGVTEEEEQYF. In nucleotides, the CDR3 is TGTGCCAGTAGTATAGGGGTGACAGAGGAAGAAGAGCAGTACTTC.

J is TRBJ2-5 and V is TRBV11-2; D is undetermined. Germline values: CDR1 SGHAT, CDR2 FQNNGV. Trimming removed 0 bases from V and 3 bases from J, with 11 bases in between. The CDR3 covers 15 residues. This CDR3 is CASSLDTNSKETQYF. In DNA form, the CDR3 reads TGTGCCAGCAGCTTAGATACGAACAGCAAAGAGACCCAGTACTTC.

This clone has only one observation. This chain joins TRBV7-9 and TRBJ1-4; 7 bases match TRBD1. V dropped 5 bases and J dropped 4; count of bases not matched to a gene: 7. Germline V lookup: CDR1 SEHNR, CDR2 FQNEAQ (reference sequence). CDR3 length: 15 amino acids. The CDR3: CASSVTTGINEKLFF. The DNA of the CDR3 is TGTGCCAGCAGCGTAACGACAGGGATTAATGAAAAACTGTTTTTT.

V and J are TRBV29-1 and TRBJ2-1, with a tentative D call TRBD1 (6 bases). Germline assignment: CDR1 SQVTM and CDR2 ANQGSEA. There are 13 residues in the CDR3. V was pared by 4 bases and J by 9 bases, with 16 bases between. Here the CDR3 DNA reads TGCAGCGTTGGGACAGAATATTCGGGTGAGCAGTTCTTC. As protein: CSVGTEYSGEQFF.

V usage is TRBV19 and J usage is TRBJ1-5; D may be TRBD1 (5 bases). V lost 3 bases to trimming and J lost 4 bases, with 13 bases between them. Germline loops: CDR1 LNHDA, CDR2 SQIVND (reference sequence). The CDR3 is 15 amino acids. The chain's CDR3 is CASSMGQAPNQPQHF. The CDR3 bases are TGTGCCAGTAGTATGGGGCAGGCTCCGAATCAGCCCCAGCATTTT.

The chain uses TRBV27 and TRBJ2-6, with TRBD1 matching over 7 bases. The germline V gene encodes CDR1 MNHEY and CDR2 SMNVEV (reference sequence). After removal of 5 bases from V and 0 bases from J, the junction contained 10 bases not matched to a gene. The CDR3 covers 18 residues. The CDR3 is CASSRDRVLSSGANVLTF. The CDR3 DNA follows: TGTGCCAGCAGTCGTGACAGGGTTTTGAGCTCTGGGGCCAACGTCCTGACTTTC. The entire variable domain, with the rest obtained from reference TRBV27 and TRBJ2-6, is as follows: EAQVTQNPRYLITVTGKKLTVTCSQNMNHEYMSWYRQDPGLGLRQIYYSMNVEVTDKGDVPEGYKVSRKEKRNFPLILESPSPNQTSLYFCASSRDRVLSSGANVLTFGAGSRLTVL.

The J gene is TRBJ2-2, the V gene TRBV2; 9 bases fit TRBD1. Looked up from germline, CDR1 is SNHLY and CDR2 is FYNNEI. Trimming cost V 8 bases and J 7 bases; bases outside gene matches: 5. The CDR3 has 13 residues. The CDR3 here is CASLQGAVGELFF. As DNA, the CDR3 is TGTGCCAGCCTACAGGGGGCGGTCGGGGAGCTGTTTTTT.